A selection of T cell receptor beta chains follows, all from one sample in a study of T cell responses to AZD1222 COVID-19 vaccine. Profiled with immunoSEQ multiplex PCR; TCRdb holds only in-frame clones, not every one. The table lists 130,000 to 150,000 clones, roughly 90% of them singletons. This specimen was peripheral blood, taken 28 days after the second dose of the MenACWY control vaccine. The origin of the receptors is an adult who received the MenACWY meningococcal vaccine as a control. CDR3s include the opening cysteine and the closing phenylalanine or tryptophan. The D gene is left open where the match is weak. Clone size is shown for a subset of rows, as once, few, many or a class of expanded clone.

d_call | j_call | v_call | cdr3_length | clone_size | cdr3_nt | cdr3_aa
. | TRBJ1-1 | TRBV7-2 | 15 | . | TGTGCCAGCAGCTTATCGCGACAGGCGGGCACTGAAGCTTTCTTT | CASSLSRQAGTEAFF
. | TRBJ2-1 | TRBV7-2 | 13 | . | TGTGCCAGCAGCCCAGGACAGCACAATGAGCAGTTCTTC | CASSPGQHNEQFF
TRBD1 | TRBJ2-2 | TRBV28 | 16 | . | TGTGCCAGCAGTTTTTGGCAGGGGGCGAACACCGGGGAGCTGTTTTTT | CASSFWQGANTGELFF
. | TRBJ1-5 | TRBV19 | 13 | . | TGTGCCAGTAGTACAGGGGCGGGGCAGCCCCAGCATTTT | CASSTGAGQPQHF
. | TRBJ1-1 | TRBV24-1 | 13 | . | TGTGCCACCAGTGGACAGCCGAACACTGAAGCTTTCTTT | CATSGQPNTEAFF
TRBD1 | TRBJ1-1 | TRBV10-3 | 15 | . | TGTGCCATCAGTGGAACAGGGGTGAGGGACACTGAAGCTTTCTTT | CAISGTGVRDTEAFF
. | TRBJ2-7 | TRBV5-1 | 13 | . | TGCGCCAGCAGCTTGGACGGAGCCTACGAGCAGTACTTC | CASSLDGAYEQYF
TRBD1 | TRBJ2-7 | TRBV5-4 | 16 | . | TGTGCCAGCAGCCCCCCTGGGAAAGGGGGCATCTACGAGCAGTACTTC | CASSPPGKGGIYEQYF
. | TRBJ2-6 | TRBV24-1 | 16 | . | TGTGCCACCAGTGACCAAGGGAGAACTGGGGCCAACGTCCTGACTTTC | CATSDQGRTGANVLTF
TRBD1 | TRBJ2-7 | TRBV5-1 | 15 | . | TGCGCCAGCAGCTTCGACAGGGGAAGGTTCTACGAGCAGTACTTC | CASSFDRGRFYEQYF
. | TRBJ1-4 | TRBV7-9 | 12 | . | TGTGCCAGCAGCTTAGATGGGGAAAAACTGTTTTTT | CASSLDGEKLFF
TRBD2 | TRBJ2-2 | TRBV2 | 16 | . | TGTGCCAGCAGTGCACTAGCGGGGGGGCCTCACGGGGAGCTGTTTTTT | CASSALAGGPHGELFF
TRBD2 | TRBJ2-1 | TRBV4-3 | 16 | once | TGCGCCAGCAGCCAAGTCGGCGGGAGGGCGGGAAATGAGCAGTTCTTC | CASSQVGGRAGNEQFF
. | TRBJ1-2 | TRBV11-2 | 11 | . | TGTGCCAGCAGCTCCGGAGTAGGCTACACCTTC | CASSSGVGYTF
. | TRBJ1-2 | TRBV3-1/TRBV3-2 | 14 | many | TGTGCCAGCAGCCAAGATACGTCAGGCTATGGCTACACCTTC | CASSQDTSGYGYTF
. | TRBJ1-1 | TRBV27 | 14 | . | TGTGCCAGCAGTTTACAGGGTTTGGACACTGAAGCTTTCTTT | CASSLQGLDTEAFF
TRBD1 | TRBJ2-3 | TRBV30 | 15 | . | TGTGCCTGGGGTCCCCCCAGGGGGCGTGCAGATACGCAGTATTTT | CAWGPPRGRADTQYF
. | TRBJ1-4 | TRBV5-4 | 17 | . | TGTGCCAGCAGCTTGGCCGGTCAGGGGCGCGAGAGTGAAAAACTGTTTTTT | CASSLAGQGRESEKLFF
. | TRBJ1-2 | TRBV7-9 | 14 | . | TGTGCCAGCAGCCAGACAAGGGGTAACTATGGCTACACCTTC | CASSQTRGNYGYTF
TRBD2 | TRBJ2-5 | TRBV5-1 | 16 | . | TGCGCCAGCAGCTTAGGACTAGCGGGAGTCGGGGAGACCCAGTACTTC | CASSLGLAGVGETQYF
TRBD1 | TRBJ1-3 | TRBV9 | 17 | . | TGTGCCAGCAGCGTAAGTACTGGAGCGGACAGGGCAGACACCATATATTTT | CASSVSTGADRADTIYF
TRBD1 | TRBJ1-1 | TRBV19 | 14 | . | TGTGCCAGTAGTGACAGGGGTAGCGGCACTGAAGCTTTCTTT | CASSDRGSGTEAFF
TRBD1 | TRBJ2-2 | TRBV6-1 | 15 | . | TGTGCCAGCAGTGAGCGACAGGGTAACACCGGGGAGCTGTTTTTT | CASSERQGNTGELFF
. | TRBJ1-5 | TRBV28 | 14 | . | TGTGCCAGCAGTAGGGCTGGGGTAAATCAGCCCCAGCATTTT | CASSRAGVNQPQHF
TRBD2 | TRBJ2-7 | TRBV20-1 | 11 | . | TGCAGAACACTAGCGGGAGACGAGCAGTACTTC | CRTLAGDEQYF
. | TRBJ1-5 | TRBV16 | 14 | . | TGTGCCAGCAGCCAATTATCTCAGTCTCAGCCCCAGCATTTT | CASSQLSQSQPQHF